The sequence of this T cell receptor (beta chain) was determined in a study of blood T cell repertoires in COVID-19. V shed 8 bases, J shed 0 bases, and the junction held 7 bases outside the gene matches. The CDR3 is made up of 16 amino acids. CDR1 and CDR2 (germline): LNHDA, SQIVND (reference sequence). The repertoire was sequenced with immunoSEQ multiplex PCR; TCRdb's copy has only in-frame clones and lacks some. Seen here are over 250,000 clones, roughly 86% observed once, and the top ten hold approximately 0.8%. The source material was peripheral blood. The TCR originated in a woman between 25 and 40 years old with acute or convalescent COVID-19. V usage is TRBV19 and J usage is TRBJ1-1, with 12 positions matching TRBD1. CDR3 nucleotides: TGTGCCAGTTACCTCGGGACAGGGGGCCTGAACACTGAAGCTTTCTTT. Translated, it gives CASYLGTGGLNTEAFF.